The 24 T cell receptor beta chains below all came from one sample that was sequenced in a study of human T cells and chemical hapten exposure. Time point described: patch test 1, 2 weeks after DPC sensitization. Treatment in this sample: therapeutic diphenylcyclopropenone sensitization with weekly scalp DPC. TCRdb reanalysed the RACE reads using MiXCR and keeps one entry per CDR3 protein. Here the sample spans 380,000 or so distinct CDR3 sequences, 4.8% being singletons. Sample: whole blood, taken in connection with sensitization to the hapten diphenylcyclopropenone (DPC). The receptors come from a woman between 45 and 60 years old with alopecia areata. Some clones in this sample may be carry-over from other donors' samples.

The chain has TRBV20-1 and TRBJ2-3; 8 nucleotides line up with TRBD2. The V gene's germline CDR1 is DFQATT and CDR2 SNEGSKA (reference sequence). V lost 1 base and J lost 4; bases outside the gene matches: 10. This CDR3 comprises 16 residues. The CDR3 DNA reads as TGCAGTGCTAGAGGAGGGCCGGGAGGGGCGGCAGATACGCAGTATTTT. The encoded protein is CSARGGPGGAADTQYF.

This clonotype was observed many times. The chain combines TRBV9 with TRBJ1-4, with D perhaps matching TRBD1 (5 bases). The CDR3 has 13 amino acids. V was trimmed by 3 bases and J by 5 bases, leaving 8 bases between them. The germline gives CDR1 SGDLS, CDR2 YYNGEE. The CDR3 here is CASSARQNEKLFF. The CDR3 DNA is TGTGCCAGCAGCGCGAGACAGAATGAAAAACTGTTTTTT.

This clonotype was counted between two and nine times. The J gene is TRBJ1-1, the V gene TRBV30; D not certain. Germline CDR1 is GTSNPN and CDR2 is SVGIG (reference sequence). V shed 1 base and J shed 8 bases, with 8 bases lying between them. There are 11 residues in the CDR3. The CDR3 bases are TGTGCCTGGAGTGACTCCCTCGAAGCTTTCTTT. Translating gives CAWSDSLEAFF.

This clonotype was seen repeatedly, ten times or more. CDR3 nucleotides: TGTGCCAGCATTGTGTCCGGGACAGGGGGCGACAACACTGAAGCTTTCTTT. It translates to CASIVSGTGGDNTEAFF. The V gene is TRBV2, the J gene TRBJ1-1; 12 bases agree with TRBD1. The CDR3 extends over 17 amino acids. V lost 7 bases to trimming and J lost 2 bases; unmatched junction nucleotides: 11. Looked up from germline, CDR1 is SNHLY and CDR2 is FYNNEI.

This clonotype was seen a handful of times. CDR3 in DNA: TGTGCCAGCAGTTTTGAGACTAGCGCAGTCGAGCAGTACTTC. Translated, it gives CASSFETSAVEQYF. V is TRBV28 and J is TRBJ2-7; 8 bases are a match to TRBD2. V was pared by 3 bases and J by 6 bases, with 7 bases of the junction left unmatched. The CDR3 totals 14 residues. The germline V gene has CDR1 MDHEN and CDR2 SYDVKM.

This clonotype has a count of ten or more. The chain employs TRBV5-1 and TRBJ2-3, with unresolved D. With 4 bases removed from V and 2 bases from J, the gap between germline ends came to 14 bases. Germline CDR1 reads SGHRS; CDR2 reads YFSETQ. CDR3 size: 15 residues. The CDR3 DNA sequence: TGCGCCAGCAGCCCTCGGTCCCCTGCCACAGATACGCAGTATTTT. Residues: CASSPRSPATDTQYF.

Of note for this clonotype: With a much larger clone just one base away, this may be a read error. The CDR3 DNA reads TGTGCCAGCGGACAGGCCATCTGCTACGAGCAGTACTTC. Residues: CASGQAICYEQYF. The chain employs TRBV12-3 or TRBV12-4 and TRBJ2-7, with 7 bases identical to TRBD1. V lost 8 bases to trimming and J lost 3 bases; unmatched junction nucleotides: 7. CDR3 length equals 13 residues.

In its sample, this clonotype was seen many times. The V call is TRBV29-1, the J call TRBJ1-1, with a weak D call TRBD1 (5 bases). CDR3 size: 13 residues. Germline assignment: CDR1 SQVTM and CDR2 ANQGSEA. The germline V and J ends were trimmed by 4 bases and 8 bases, with 17 bases remaining between them. This CDR3 is CSVALQRRGEAFF. The CDR3 coding sequence is TGCAGCGTTGCCCTACAGAGGAGGGGCGAAGCTTTCTTT.

This clonotype has at least ten counts. This rearrangement joins TRBV20-1 to TRBJ2-7; 10 bases are a match to TRBD2. The CDR3 is 14 residues long. Trimming cost V 0 bases and J 4 bases; bases outside gene matches: 3. In germline, CDR1 is DFQATT, CDR2 SNEGSKA (reference sequence). The CDR3 protein is CSARELAGTYEQYF. Here the CDR3 DNA reads TGCAGTGCTAGAGAACTAGCGGGGACTTACGAGCAGTACTTC.

This clonotype occurred many times. The V call is TRBV7-2, the J call TRBJ2-4; TRBD2 matches 8 bases. Germline-derived CDR1 and CDR2 are SGHTA and FQGNSA. Trimming at V came to 5 bases and at J to 8 bases, leaving 8 bases not matched to a gene. This CDR3 is built from 14 residues. CDR3 in amino acids: CASSEGLGVHIQYF. The CDR3 DNA is TGTGCCAGCAGCGAGGGACTAGGAGTCCACATTCAGTACTTC.

The chain couples TRBV20-1 to TRBJ1-2, with TRBD1 matching over 8 bases. The CDR3 contains 15 residues. V was clipped by 4 bases and J by 6 bases; unmatched bases: 13. CDR1 and CDR2 from the germline V gene are DFQATT and SNEGSKA (reference sequence). DNA for the CDR3: TGCAGTGCTATAACCGGGACAGGACAACTAGATGGCTACACCTTC. Protein product: CSAITGTGQLDGYTF.

The table lists this clonotype with many counts. This sequence joins TRBV10-3 and TRBJ1-1, with D unresolved. V lost 0 bases and J 3 bases, leaving 8 bases between the germline ends. Germline CDR1 reads ENHRY; CDR2 reads SYGVKD. The CDR3 is made up of 14 amino acids. CDR3 sequence reads: CAISESVGDTEAFF. The CDR3 nucleotides are TGTGCCATCAGTGAGTCGGTTGGGGACACTGAAGCTTTCTTT.

This clonotype came up a few times. The chain couples TRBV12-3 or TRBV12-4 to TRBJ2-7, with a tentative D call TRBD1 (6 bases). Trimming cost V 6 bases and J 1 base, with 10 bases left between them. The CDR3 loop spans 13 amino acids. CDR3 nucleotides: TGTGCCAGCAGGAGAGACAGGTCCTACGAGCAGTACTTC. Protein sequence: CASRRDRSYEQYF.

This clonotype appeared many times. V usage is TRBV12-3 or TRBV12-4 and J usage is TRBJ1-5, with D tentatively TRBD1 (5 bases). The CDR3 consists of 13 residues. The ends were cut back, 5 bases at V and 6 bases at J, with 11 bases in the middle. The chain's CDR3 is CASSPQGSQPQHF. CDR3 DNA sequence: TGTGCCAGCAGTCCCCAGGGCAGTCAGCCCCAGCATTTT.

This clonotype was observed a handful of times. This chain links TRBV27 with TRBJ1-5; TRBD1 is a possible D gene (5 bases). The CDR3 loop spans 13 amino acids. Trimming pared 5 bases from V and 4 bases from J, leaving 9 bases between. CDR1 and CDR2 from the germline V gene are MNHEY and SMNVEV (reference sequence). In nucleotides, the CDR3 is TGTGCCAGCAGTCTGACAGTAAATCAGCCCCAGCATTTT. Encoded protein: CASSLTVNQPQHF.

There are many counts of this clonotype. The chain employs TRBV5-1 and TRBJ1-2; 7 nucleotides match TRBD1. V lost 0 bases and J lost 7; bases outside the gene matches: 9. CDR1 and CDR2 from the germline V gene are SGHRS and YFSETQ. CDR3 length: 15 amino acids. The CDR3 coding sequence is TGCGCCAGCAGCTTGGTTGGGACAGACCAAGGTGGCTACACCTTC. Residues: CASSLVGTDQGGYTF.

The chain is built from TRBV6-1 and TRBJ1-1; D call uncertain. In germline, CDR1 is MNHNS, CDR2 SASEGT. The CDR3 is 13 amino acids. Trimming took off 5 bases at V and 2 bases at J, with 9 bases between the two ends. The CDR3 reads CASSRTQNTEAFF. DNA for the CDR3: TGTGCCAGCAGTAGGACCCAAAACACTGAAGCTTTCTTT.

This clonotype was recorded at least ten times. V usage is TRBV2 and J usage is TRBJ2-5, with 7 bases aligning to TRBD2. V lost 2 bases, J lost 7 bases, and 4 bases stayed unmatched. The CDR3 length is 13 residues. Germline CDR1 and CDR2: SNHLY and FYNNEI. Here the CDR3 reads CASSEQRESTQYF. The CDR3 region has the DNA TGTGCCAGCAGTGAACAGCGGGAATCGACCCAGTACTTC.

Points on this clonotype: The likely explanation is a read error, given a far larger clone one base away. V usage is TRBV7-9 and J usage is TRBJ2-3, with TRBD2 matching over 10 bases. In germline, CDR1 is SEHNR, CDR2 FQNEAQ (reference sequence). J lost 1 base, V lost 5 bases, and 3 bases had no gene match. The CDR3 runs 15 residues. DNA for the CDR3: TGTGCCAGCAGCACCGGGACTAGCGGCACAGATACGCAGTATTTT. Translation gives CASSTGTSGTDTQYF.

A few counts support this clonotype. The DNA of the CDR3 is TGCAGCGTTGAACGAGGGAGCACTGAAGCTTTCTTT. Its protein product is CSVERGSTEAFF. The chain employs TRBV29-1 and TRBJ1-1; D is unclear. The V gene's germline CDR1 is SQVTM and CDR2 ANQGSEA. V shed 2 bases and J shed 4 bases, with 8 bases lying between them. This CDR3 spans 12 amino acids.

This clonotype has at least ten counts. This rearrangement joins TRBV5-1 to TRBJ2-6, with D tentatively TRBD1 (6 bases). V dropped 1 base and J dropped 2 bases, with 13 bases sitting between them. Germline CDR1 reads SGHRS; CDR2 reads YFSETQ. This CDR3 contains 17 residues. The DNA for the CDR3 is TGCGCCAGCAGCTTGATACAGGGAGCTCCTGGGGCCAACGTCCTGACTTTC. Its protein is CASSLIQGAPGANVLTF.

This clonotype was picked up many times. V gene TRBV11-2 combines with J gene TRBJ2-7; possibly TRBD1 or TRBD2 for D (6 bases each). The CDR3 is 14 residues long. Trimming took off 5 bases at V and 2 bases at J, with 13 bases between the two ends. Germline CDR1 SGHAT, CDR2 FQNNGV. The CDR3 bases are TGTGCCAGCAGCCCACCGGGGGCCCCCTACGAGCAGTACTTC. It codes for CASSPPGAPYEQYF.

This clonotype was found many times. The V gene is TRBV28, the J gene TRBJ1-1, with D uncertain. This CDR3 comprises 14 residues. Germline V CDR1 and CDR2: MDHEN, SYDVKM. Trimming shortened V by 7 bases and J by 6 bases, and 18 bases separated the two germline ends. DNA of the CDR3: TGTGCCAGCACCACTCAAGCGGGTAACGCTGAAGCTTTCTTT. Amino acids: CASTTQAGNAEAFF.

The chain links TRBV7-9 to TRBJ2-5; D is ambiguous. The germline V and J ends were trimmed by 2 bases and 4 bases, with 11 bases remaining between them. Per the germline V gene, CDR1 is SEHNR and CDR2 is FQNEAQ (reference sequence). CDR3 length: 14 residues. The CDR3, as DNA: TGTGCCAGCAGCTTACAGGTCGAAACAGAGACCCAGTACTTC. Translated: CASSLQVETETQYF. The entire variable domain, with the rest obtained from reference TRBV7-9 and TRBJ2-5, is as follows: DTGVSQNPRHKITKRGQNVTFRCDPISEHNRLYWYRQTLGQGPEFLTYFQNEAQLEKSRLLSDRFSAERPKGSFSTLEIQRTEQGDSAMYLCASSLQVETETQYFGPGTRLLVL.